The rows below give T cell receptor beta chains drawn from one sample of a study of OX40 agonist ivuxolimab in advanced cancers. The data were produced by immunoSEQ multiplex PCR, yet TCRdb's version contains in-frame clones alone and is incomplete. The sample includes roughly 64,000 clones, over 75% of them seen just once. Sequencing used CD4+ or CD8+ T cells sorted from blood, obtained in a trial of the OX40 agonist ivuxolimab. The receptors derive from an adult with an advanced solid tumor such as melanoma, head and neck, liver or kidney cancer. Each CDR3 is given with its conserved first and last residue. A D gene is named only where the DNA matches it firmly. Only part of the rows carry a size: once, few, many, or a class if the clone is expanded.

d_call: -; v_call: TRBV4-1; clone_size: -; j_call: TRBJ1-5; cdr3_aa: CASSQVHDSNQPQHF; cdr3_nt: TGCGCCAGCAGCCAAGTTCATGACAGCAATCAGCCCCAGCATTTT
d_call: -; v_call: TRBV25-1; clone_size: -; j_call: TRBJ2-1; cdr3_aa: CASSDLSSYNEQFF; cdr3_nt: TGTGCCAGCAGCGACCTTAGCTCCTACAATGAGCAGTTCTTC
d_call: TRBD1; v_call: TRBV7-2; clone_size: -; j_call: TRBJ2-3; cdr3_aa: CASSFRDRGRIDTQYF; cdr3_nt: TGTGCCAGCAGCTTCCGGGACAGGGGGCGCATAGATACGCAGTATTTT
d_call: -; v_call: TRBV7-8; clone_size: -; j_call: TRBJ1-2; cdr3_aa: CASSLPTDGYTF; cdr3_nt: TGTGCCAGCAGCCTACCGACAGATGGCTACACCTTC
d_call: -; v_call: TRBV5-4; clone_size: -; j_call: TRBJ2-5; cdr3_aa: CASSLAFGGETQYF; cdr3_nt: TGTGCCAGCAGCTTGGCCTTCGGGGGAGAGACCCAGTACTTC
d_call: -; v_call: TRBV30; clone_size: -; j_call: TRBJ2-1; cdr3_aa: CAWRRTGLREQFF; cdr3_nt: TGTGCCTGGAGACGTACAGGGCTTCGGGAGCAGTTCTTC
d_call: -; v_call: TRBV19; clone_size: -; j_call: TRBJ2-1; cdr3_aa: CASSTALALGVEGNNEQFF; cdr3_nt: TGTGCCAGTAGTACGGCCCTAGCTCTGGGAGTCGAGGGAAATAATGAGCAGTTCTTC
d_call: -; v_call: TRBV28; clone_size: once; j_call: TRBJ1-1; cdr3_aa: CASSRPYRDTEAFF; cdr3_nt: TGTGCCAGCAGCCGACCCTACAGGGACACTGAAGCTTTCTTT
d_call: -; v_call: TRBV9; clone_size: -; j_call: TRBJ2-2; cdr3_aa: CASSVDRDTGELFF; cdr3_nt: TGTGCCAGCAGCGTAGACAGGGACACCGGGGAGCTGTTTTTT
d_call: -; v_call: TRBV19; clone_size: -; j_call: TRBJ2-1; cdr3_aa: CASSMGPYNEQFF; cdr3_nt: TGTGCCAGTAGTATGGGACCCTACAATGAGCAGTTCTTC
d_call: -; v_call: TRBV10-3; clone_size: -; j_call: TRBJ2-7; cdr3_aa: CAISEPVLGTYEQYF; cdr3_nt: TGTGCCATCAGCGAACCGGTTCTAGGGACCTACGAGCAGTACTTC
d_call: -; v_call: TRBV27; clone_size: -; j_call: TRBJ2-7; cdr3_aa: CASSQRGNEQYF; cdr3_nt: TGTGCCAGCAGTCAGAGGGGGAACGAGCAGTACTTC
d_call: -; v_call: TRBV27; clone_size: -; j_call: TRBJ1-5; cdr3_aa: CASSLAGAQPQHF; cdr3_nt: TGTGCCAGCAGTTTAGCAGGAGCTCAGCCCCAGCATTTT
d_call: TRBD1; v_call: TRBV19; clone_size: -; j_call: TRBJ1-5; cdr3_aa: CASRQGRSNQPQHF; cdr3_nt: TGTGCCAGTAGACAGGGGCGAAGCAATCAGCCCCAGCATTTT
d_call: -; v_call: TRBV27; clone_size: -; j_call: TRBJ2-7; cdr3_aa: CASGSPAYEQYF; cdr3_nt: TGTGCCAGCGGCTCCCCCGCCTACGAGCAGTACTTC
d_call: -; v_call: TRBV27; clone_size: -; j_call: TRBJ1-1; cdr3_aa: CAALQVGGTEAFF; cdr3_nt: TGTGCCGCATTACAGGTGGGGGGCACTGAAGCTTTCTTT
d_call: -; v_call: TRBV9; clone_size: -; j_call: TRBJ2-5; cdr3_aa: CASSLFHEGIGETQYF; cdr3_nt: TGTGCCAGCAGCCTTTTTCACGAGGGGATCGGGGAGACCCAGTACTTC
d_call: TRBD1; v_call: TRBV19; clone_size: -; j_call: TRBJ2-5; cdr3_aa: CASSFTGGAETQYF; cdr3_nt: TGTGCCAGTAGTTTTACAGGGGGCGCGGAGACCCAGTACTTC
d_call: TRBD1; v_call: TRBV10-3; clone_size: -; j_call: TRBJ2-7; cdr3_aa: CAIRTGPYEQYF; cdr3_nt: TGTGCCATAAGGACAGGGCCCTACGAGCAGTACTTC
d_call: -; v_call: TRBV11-2; clone_size: -; j_call: TRBJ2-1; cdr3_aa: CASSLLGNYNEQFF; cdr3_nt: TGTGCCAGCAGCTTACTAGGGAACTACAATGAGCAGTTCTTC
d_call: -; v_call: TRBV9; clone_size: -; j_call: TRBJ2-3; cdr3_aa: CASSVDYTQYF; cdr3_nt: TGTGCCAGCAGCGTAGATTATACGCAGTATTTT
d_call: -; v_call: TRBV4-1; clone_size: -; j_call: TRBJ2-6; cdr3_aa: CASSQDPHNVLTF; cdr3_nt: TGCGCCAGCAGCCAAGACCCCCACAACGTCCTGACTTTC
d_call: -; v_call: TRBV20-1; clone_size: -; j_call: TRBJ2-1; cdr3_aa: CSARSRGEQFF; cdr3_nt: TGCAGTGCTAGATCGCGTGGTGAGCAGTTCTTC
d_call: -; v_call: TRBV30; clone_size: -; j_call: TRBJ1-1; cdr3_aa: CAWNYRGGEAFF; cdr3_nt: TGTGCCTGGAATTATAGGGGGGGTGAAGCTTTCTTT
d_call: TRBD2; v_call: TRBV27; clone_size: -; j_call: TRBJ2-1; cdr3_aa: CASSLSGLAGGLGEQFF; cdr3_nt: TGTGCCAGCAGTTTGTCAGGACTAGCGGGAGGGCTCGGTGAGCAGTTCTTC
d_call: -; v_call: TRBV16; clone_size: -; j_call: TRBJ1-1; cdr3_aa: CASSQSTSGDTEAFF; cdr3_nt: TGTGCCAGCAGCCAATCGACGTCAGGGGACACTGAAGCTTTCTTT
d_call: -; v_call: TRBV27; clone_size: -; j_call: TRBJ2-3; cdr3_aa: CASGRIMSTDTQYF; cdr3_nt: TGTGCCAGCGGGAGAATAATGAGCACAGATACGCAGTATTTT
d_call: TRBD1; v_call: TRBV4-1; clone_size: -; j_call: TRBJ2-7; cdr3_aa: CASSQEGQSSYEQYF; cdr3_nt: TGCGCCAGCAGCCAAGAGGGACAGAGCTCCTACGAGCAGTACTTC
d_call: -; v_call: TRBV5-6; clone_size: -; j_call: TRBJ2-7; cdr3_aa: CASSLGGLYEQYF; cdr3_nt: TGTGCCAGCAGCTTGGGGGGGCTATACGAGCAGTACTTC
d_call: -; v_call: TRBV7-6; clone_size: -; j_call: TRBJ1-2; cdr3_aa: CASSLEQSWGYTF; cdr3_nt: TGTGCCAGCAGCTTAGAACAGTCCTGGGGCTACACCTTC
d_call: -; v_call: TRBV6-1; clone_size: -; j_call: TRBJ2-7; cdr3_aa: CASTVTGSEQYF; cdr3_nt: TGTGCCAGCACCGTAACAGGGTCCGAGCAGTACTTC
d_call: TRBD2; v_call: TRBV28; clone_size: -; j_call: TRBJ2-7; cdr3_aa: CASSLSSGGGHEQYF; cdr3_nt: TGTGCCAGCAGTTTATCGTCGGGGGGAGGCCACGAGCAGTACTTC
d_call: -; v_call: TRBV6-5; clone_size: -; j_call: TRBJ2-7; cdr3_aa: CASTKRGEQYF; cdr3_nt: TGTGCCAGCACTAAACGGGGCGAGCAGTACTTC
d_call: -; v_call: TRBV13; clone_size: -; j_call: TRBJ1-1; cdr3_aa: CASQPVVGNTEAFF; cdr3_nt: TGTGCCAGCCAACCCGTGGTGGGGAACACTGAAGCTTTCTTT
d_call: -; v_call: TRBV28; clone_size: -; j_call: TRBJ2-7; cdr3_aa: CASSLLGGLTYEQYF; cdr3_nt: TGTGCCAGCAGTTTATTGGGGGGACTTACCTACGAGCAGTACTTC
d_call: -; v_call: TRBV14; clone_size: -; j_call: TRBJ2-5; cdr3_aa: CASSQVRGRAVSGDQETQYF; cdr3_nt: TGTGCCAGCAGCCAAGTTAGGGGGAGGGCCGTTTCGGGGGACCAAGAGACCCAGTACTTC
d_call: -; v_call: TRBV6-5; clone_size: -; j_call: TRBJ2-2; cdr3_aa: CASSYKQTGELFF; cdr3_nt: TGTGCCAGCAGTTACAAACAGACCGGGGAGCTGTTTTTT
d_call: -; v_call: TRBV13; clone_size: -; j_call: TRBJ2-4; cdr3_aa: CASSLGGAKNIQYF; cdr3_nt: TGTGCCAGCAGCTTAGGGGGAGCCAAAAACATTCAGTACTTC
d_call: TRBD1; v_call: TRBV29-1; clone_size: -; j_call: TRBJ2-6; cdr3_aa: CSVGRTGPGANVLTF; cdr3_nt: TGCAGCGTTGGAAGGACAGGCCCTGGGGCCAACGTCCTGACTTTC
d_call: -; v_call: TRBV21-1; clone_size: once; j_call: TRBJ1-5; cdr3_aa: CASSTRRDRPLHF; cdr3_nt: TGTGCCAGCAGCACCAGACGGGACAGGCCCTTGCATTTT
d_call: TRBD2; v_call: TRBV9; clone_size: -; j_call: TRBJ2-3; cdr3_aa: CASSVGGGATDTQYF; cdr3_nt: TGTGCCAGCAGCGTAGGCGGGGGGGCCACAGATACGCAGTATTTT
d_call: -; v_call: TRBV4-2; clone_size: -; j_call: TRBJ2-1; cdr3_aa: CASSQAGNEQFF; cdr3_nt: TGTGCCAGCAGCCAAGCCGGGAATGAGCAGTTCTTC
d_call: -; v_call: TRBV14; clone_size: medium-sized; j_call: TRBJ2-5; cdr3_aa: CASSHPTGGAILNQETQYF; cdr3_nt: TGTGCCAGCAGCCACCCTACCGGTGGGGCGATATTGAACCAAGAGACCCAGTACTTC
d_call: -; v_call: TRBV20-1; clone_size: -; j_call: TRBJ2-7; cdr3_aa: CSASPEQYF; cdr3_nt: TGCAGTGCTAGCCCCGAGCAGTACTTC
d_call: TRBD2; v_call: TRBV5-6; clone_size: -; j_call: TRBJ2-3; cdr3_aa: CASSLTSGSFTGDTQYF; cdr3_nt: TGTGCCAGCAGCCTGACTAGCGGGTCCTTTACGGGAGATACGCAGTATTTT
d_call: TRBD1; v_call: TRBV27; clone_size: -; j_call: TRBJ1-1; cdr3_aa: CASSRLTGIGNTEAFF; cdr3_nt: TGTGCCAGCAGTCGCCTGACAGGGATTGGGAACACTGAAGCTTTCTTT
d_call: -; v_call: TRBV7-8; clone_size: -; j_call: TRBJ1-3; cdr3_aa: CASSVFGSGNTIYF; cdr3_nt: TGTGCCAGCAGCGTTTTCGGCTCTGGAAACACCATATATTTT
d_call: -; v_call: TRBV27; clone_size: -; j_call: TRBJ2-2; cdr3_aa: CASSYQRLGELFF; cdr3_nt: TGTGCCAGCAGTTATCAGCGTCTCGGGGAGCTGTTTTTT
d_call: -; v_call: TRBV20-1; clone_size: once; j_call: TRBJ2-3; cdr3_aa: CSARVDTQYF; cdr3_nt: TGCAGTGCTAGAGTAGATACGCAGTATTTT
d_call: -; v_call: TRBV2; clone_size: -; j_call: TRBJ2-7; cdr3_aa: CASQSGLYEQYF; cdr3_nt: TGTGCCAGCCAGAGTGGGCTCTACGAGCAGTACTTC